This TCR beta chain appears in the sequencing data of a study of blood T cell repertoires in COVID-19. The table lists this clone with a few counts. CDR3 length equals 14 residues. The V gene's germline CDR1 is KGHDR and CDR2 SFDVKD. V lost 3 bases and J lost 6; bases outside the gene matches: 6. Profiled with immunoSEQ multiplex PCR; TCRdb holds only in-frame clones, not every one. The table has some 200,000 clones, around 83% seen once. The clonotype was recovered from a middle-aged woman with acute or convalescent COVID-19. V usage is TRBV24-1 and J usage is TRBJ2-7; 8 nucleotides match TRBD1. Specimen: peripheral blood. The CDR3: CATSDRTGPREQYF. The CDR3 nucleotides are TGTGCCACCAGTGATCGGACAGGGCCTCGCGAGCAGTACTTC.